Below are 29 T cell receptor beta chains sequenced from a single sample in a study of T cell changes during pregnancy in multiple sclerosis. The table came from immunoSEQ multiplex PCR; TCRdb's copy has only in-frame clones and leaves some out. The sample yields around 36,000 clones, 90% to 95% seen once. This sample comprised CD8+ T cells from peripheral blood mononuclear cells, obtained before pregnancy. The origin of the receptors is a female donor with multiple sclerosis, enrolled in a pregnancy study.

This rearrangement joins TRBV7-8 to TRBJ2-1; 13 bases match TRBD2. Germline values: CDR1 SGHVS, CDR2 FQNEAQ. Trimming took 4 bases from V and 4 from J; bases not matched to a gene: 10. The CDR3 has 18 residues. The CDR3 spells CASSSKTSGRTSYNEQFF. For the CDR3, the DNA is TGTGCCAGCAGCTCTAAGACTAGCGGGAGGACCTCTTACAATGAGCAGTTCTTC.

The chain combines TRBV18 with TRBJ2-1, with 7 bases aligning to TRBD2. The V and J ends lost 5 bases and 0 bases, in that order; junction bases with no gene match: 13. Germline CDR1 reads KGHSH; CDR2 reads LQKENI. The CDR3 has 18 residues. This CDR3 is CASSRLAAVTSSYNEQFF. The CDR3 coding sequence is TGTGCCAGCTCAAGACTAGCTGCAGTAACGAGCTCCTACAATGAGCAGTTCTTC.

The rearrangement joins TRBV28 to TRBJ1-1, with TRBD1 matching 7 bases. The CDR3 covers 14 residues. Germline V gene lookup returns CDR1 MDHEN and CDR2 SYDVKM. Trimming cost V 4 bases and J 0 bases; bases outside gene matches: 2. The CDR3 DNA follows: TGTGCCAGCAGTTACAGGGGTTTGAACACTGAAGCTTTCTTT. Translated, it gives CASSYRGLNTEAFF.

The chain recombines TRBV27 with TRBJ2-7; 8 nucleotides match TRBD2. Germline assignment: CDR1 MNHEY and CDR2 SMNVEV (reference sequence). Trimming at V came to 5 bases and at J to 3 bases, leaving 15 bases not matched to a gene. CDR3 length equals 17 residues. Written as DNA, the CDR3 is TGTGCCAGCAGTCCCCGGGTAACGGGAGGGCCCCACTACGAGCAGTACTTC. This sequence encodes CASSPRVTGGPHYEQYF.

The V gene is TRBV10-3, the J gene TRBJ2-1; 12 bases line up with TRBD2. This CDR3 region has 17 residues. CDR1 is ENHRY and CDR2 is SYGVKD in the germline V gene. V dropped 11 bases and J dropped 4; count of bases not matched to a gene: 15. The CDR3 protein is CAARTGRLAGGYNEQFF. The CDR3 bases are TGTGCCGCCCGGACAGGGCGCCTAGCGGGAGGGTACAATGAGCAGTTCTTC.

The V gene is TRBV27, the J gene TRBJ2-1; D may be TRBD2 (5 bases). This CDR3 region has 13 residues. Deletions cut 4 bases from V and 4 bases from J, with 8 bases between. Germline lookup yields CDR1 MNHEY and CDR2 SMNVEV (reference sequence). This CDR3 is CASSSRLYNEQFF. In DNA, the CDR3 is TGTGCCAGCAGTTCCCGACTATACAATGAGCAGTTCTTC.

The chain has TRBV5-4 and TRBJ2-7; TRBD2 matches at 8 bases. This CDR3 has 17 amino acids. Trimming cost V 4 bases and J 2 bases; bases outside gene matches: 14. CDR1 and CDR2 (germline): SGHNT, YYREEE (reference sequence). CDR3 coding DNA: TGTGCCAGCAGCCAAGAAGGTGAGGGCGGGGGGACCTACGAGCAGTACTTC. Translating gives CASSQEGEGGGTYEQYF.

The rearrangement uses TRBV19 and TRBJ2-3; 11 bases map to TRBD2. There are 16 residues in the CDR3. Germline V gene data show CDR1 as LNHDA and CDR2 as SQIVND (reference sequence). V lost 2 bases to trimming and J lost 3 bases; unmatched junction nucleotides: 4. The CDR3 sequence is CASSISSGRMTDTQYF. The CDR3 DNA is TGTGCCAGTAGTATATCTAGCGGGAGGATGACAGATACGCAGTATTTT.

This clone was recorded only once. The chain recombines TRBV5-6 with TRBJ1-5; D is uncertain. Germline V gene data show CDR1 as SGHDT and CDR2 as YYEEEE. With 1 base removed from V and 2 bases from J, the gap between germline ends came to 7 bases. The CDR3 runs to 14 residues. The CDR3 loop is CASSLWQGNQPQHF. The CDR3 bases are TGTGCCAGCAGCTTGTGGCAGGGCAATCAGCCCCAGCATTTT.

The chain joins TRBV9 to TRBJ2-3; D is perhaps TRBD2 (7 bases). CDR1 is SGDLS, CDR2 YYNGEE, per germline. There are 16 residues in the CDR3. Trimming shortened V by 4 bases and J by 2 bases, and 17 bases separated the two germline ends. DNA for the CDR3: TGTGCCAGCAGCCCCCGGGGGGCGGGAGCCACAGATACGCAGTATTTT. Its protein product is CASSPRGAGATDTQYF.

The J gene is TRBJ2-7, the V gene TRBV2; possible D gene TRBD2, 6 bases. Per the germline V gene, CDR1 is SNHLY and CDR2 is FYNNEI. The CDR3 runs to 14 residues. The germline V and J ends were trimmed by 4 bases and 5 bases, with 15 bases remaining between them. The CDR3 loop is CASSGPTGDHEQYF. For the CDR3, the DNA is TGTGCCAGCAGTGGGCCCACGGGGGACCACGAGCAGTACTTC. Full variable domain (missing parts from reference TRBV2 and TRBJ2-7): EPEVTQTPSHQVTQMGQEVILRCVPISNHLYFYWYRQILGQKVEFLVSFYNNEISEKSEIFDDQFSVERPDGSNFTLKIRSTKLEDSAMYFCASSGPTGDHEQYFGPGTRLTVT.

This chain connects TRBV5-1 to TRBJ2-7; perhaps TRBD1 as D (6 bases). V was trimmed by 1 base and J by 5 bases, leaving 10 bases between them. The CDR3 runs 13 residues. Germline CDR1 is SGHRS and CDR2 is YFSETQ. The CDR3 protein is CASSLKQGHEQYF. CDR3 bases: TGCGCCAGCAGCTTGAAACAGGGCCACGAGCAGTACTTC. Supplemented by reference TRBV5-1 and TRBJ2-7, the full variable domain reads KAGVTQTPRYLIKTRGQQVTLSCSPISGHRSVSWYQQTPGQGLQFLFEYFSETQRNKGNFPGRFSGRQFSNSRSEMNVSTLELGDSALYLCASSLKQGHEQYFGPGTRLTVT.

This chain links TRBV2 with TRBJ2-2; tentative D call: TRBD1 (5 bases). The CDR3 spans 15 residues. Germline lookup yields CDR1 SNHLY and CDR2 FYNNEI. V dropped 5 bases and J dropped 7 bases, with 17 bases sitting between them. The CDR3 bases are TGTGCCAGCAGTTTTAACGGCAGGGATATCGGGGAGCTGTTTTTT. This sequence encodes CASSFNGRDIGELFF.

The chain recombines TRBV7-9 with TRBJ1-4; TRBD1 matches at 9 bases. This CDR3 contains 15 residues. The junction had 6 bases not matched to a gene; V was cut back by 5 bases and J by 5 bases. The germline gives CDR1 SEHNR, CDR2 FQNEAQ (reference sequence). The CDR3 is CASSTLGQGNEKLFF. The CDR3 DNA sequence: TGTGCCAGCAGCACCTTGGGACAGGGAAATGAAAAACTGTTTTTT.

This sequence joins TRBV6-6 and TRBJ2-2; D remains ambiguous. The V and J ends lost 4 bases and 5 bases respectively, with 8 bases between them. CDR1 and CDR2 from the germline V gene are MNHNY and SVGAGI (reference sequence). The CDR3 covers 13 residues. CDR3 in amino acids: CASSSLETGELFF. The CDR3 coding sequence is TGTGCCAGCAGTTCTCTCGAGACCGGGGAGCTGTTTTTT.

The chain combines TRBV4-1 with TRBJ2-7; no definite D call. The ends were cut back, 0 bases at V and 0 bases at J, with 12 bases in the middle. Germline CDR1 reads MGHRA; CDR2 reads YSYEKL. The CDR3 loop spans 16 amino acids. This CDR3 reads CASSQDSGRISYEQYF. The DNA of the CDR3 is TGCGCCAGCAGCCAAGATTCGGGTCGGATCTCCTACGAGCAGTACTTC.

The V and J genes are TRBV27 and TRBJ1-5, with 11 bases that match TRBD1. The trim removed 6 bases at V and 5 bases at J, leaving 6 bases unmatched. Germline assignment: CDR1 MNHEY and CDR2 SMNVEV (reference sequence). The CDR3 is 15 residues long. The CDR3 sequence is CASSSGQGVYQPQHF. In nucleotides, the CDR3 is TGTGCCAGCAGCTCGGGACAGGGGGTCTATCAGCCCCAGCATTTT.

The gene calls are TRBV27 and TRBJ1-1; 7 bases are shared with TRBD1. This CDR3 is built from 14 residues. Germline assignment: CDR1 MNHEY and CDR2 SMNVEV (reference sequence). V shed 6 bases and J 0 bases; nucleotides not matched to a gene: 4. Written as DNA, the CDR3 is TGTGCCAGCAGAACCACAGGGGTGAACACTGAAGCTTTCTTT. Protein sequence: CASRTTGVNTEAFF.

The rearrangement links TRBV7-2 to TRBJ2-2; 11 bases line up with TRBD2. This CDR3 region has 16 residues. Per the germline V gene, CDR1 is SGHTA and CDR2 is FQGNSA. V dropped 4 bases and J dropped 7; count of bases not matched to a gene: 8. For the CDR3, the DNA is TGTGCCAGCAGCTCCGACCGGACTAGCGGGTTCGGGGAGCTGTTTTTT. Translated, it gives CASSSDRTSGFGELFF.

The chain uses TRBV11-2 and TRBJ2-1, with 12 bases that match TRBD2. Looked up from germline, CDR1 is SGHAT and CDR2 is FQNNGV. V lost 5 bases and J lost 12; bases outside the gene matches: 11. The CDR3 is made up of 15 amino acids. The CDR3 nucleotides are TGTGCCAGCAGCCAACCTAGCGGGGGGGCCCTTGGGCAGTTCTTC. It specifies CASSQPSGGALGQFF.

V usage is TRBV19 and J usage is TRBJ2-7, with TRBD1 identical over 8 bases. Germline lookup yields CDR1 LNHDA and CDR2 SQIVND (reference sequence). The CDR3 has 14 residues. V trimming: 5 bases; J trimming: 4 bases; junction bases outside the gene matches: 7. Written as DNA, the CDR3 is TGTGCCAGTAGTCCACAGGGGGTTACGTACGAGCAGTACTTC. Protein sequence: CASSPQGVTYEQYF.

This sequence joins TRBV5-1 and TRBJ2-7, with TRBD2 as a possible D gene (5 bases). Trimming stripped 0 bases from V and 5 bases from J, with 15 bases between. Germline-derived CDR1 and CDR2 are SGHRS and YFSETQ. This CDR3 spans 15 amino acids. This CDR3 is CASSLGLREPDEQYF. The CDR3, as DNA: TGCGCCAGCAGCTTGGGGTTGAGGGAGCCTGACGAGCAGTACTTC. Combining the CDR3 with reference TRBV5-1 and TRBJ2-7 gives the whole variable domain KAGVTQTPRYLIKTRGQQVTLSCSPISGHRSVSWYQQTPGQGLQFLFEYFSETQRNKGNFPGRFSGRQFSNSRSEMNVSTLELGDSALYLCASSLGLREPDEQYFGPGTRLTVT.

V is TRBV19 and J is TRBJ2-3, with TRBD2 identical over 8 bases. J gave up 5 bases and V 3 bases, and 10 bases lay outside the gene matches. Germline-derived CDR1 and CDR2 are LNHDA and SQIVND (reference sequence). The CDR3 loop spans 16 amino acids. The CDR3 spells CASSILNGRAEDTQYF. CDR3 in DNA: TGTGCCAGTAGTATTTTGAACGGGAGGGCAGAAGATACGCAGTATTTT.

This chain connects TRBV9 to TRBJ2-3, with TRBD1 matching over 9 bases. Trimming removed 2 bases from V and 2 bases from J; junction bases left unmatched: 3. CDR3 size: 15 residues. Germline V gene sequence: CDR1 SGDLS, CDR2 YYNGEE. As DNA, the CDR3 is TGTGCCAGCAGCGTCACAGGGGGCCTCACAGATACGCAGTATTTT. It yields the protein CASSVTGGLTDTQYF.

V is TRBV7-6 and J is TRBJ1-1; 7 bases are shared with TRBD1. With 1 base clipped from V and 8 bases from J, the junction kept 4 bases outside the gene matches. The germline gives CDR1 SGHVS, CDR2 FNYEAQ. The CDR3 runs to 13 residues. CDR3 loop: CASSLDRGREAFF. The CDR3 nucleotides read TGTGCCAGCAGCTTAGATAGGGGGCGGGAAGCTTTCTTT.

V gene TRBV7-6 combines with J gene TRBJ1-5; 7 nucleotides line up with TRBD1. CDR3 length: 17 residues. Trimming cost V 1 base and J 3 bases; bases outside gene matches: 9. Germline CDR1 reads SGHVS; CDR2 reads FNYEAQ. The CDR3 DNA follows: TGTGCCAGCAGCTTAGGGGCGGGAAGGGGGCTCAATCAGCCCCAGCATTTT. Protein: CASSLGAGRGLNQPQHF.

This chain connects TRBV27 to TRBJ2-3; TRBD1 agrees at 9 bases. After removal of 4 bases from V and 4 bases from J, the junction contained 9 bases not matched to a gene. The CDR3 extends over 16 amino acids. Germline values: CDR1 MNHEY, CDR2 SMNVEV (reference sequence). CDR3 nucleotide sequence: TGTGCCAGCAGTTCGCGAACAGGGGGCGCGGCAGATACGCAGTATTTT. This encodes CASSSRTGGAADTQYF.

The chain carries TRBV7-3 and TRBJ2-1; 8 positions match TRBD1. J was trimmed by 8 bases and V by 0 bases; bases with no gene match: 9. The CDR3 contains 16 residues. Germline CDR1 is SGHTA and CDR2 is FQGTGA. The CDR3 DNA is TGTGCCAGCAGCTTAACGGCCAGGGGGCGCGCCGATGAGCAGTTCTTC. Protein: CASSLTARGRADEQFF. Combining the CDR3 with reference TRBV7-3 and TRBJ2-1 gives the whole variable domain GAGVSQTPSNKVTEKGKYVELRCDPISGHTALYWYRQSLGQGPEFLIYFQGTGAADDSGLPNDRFFAVRPEGSVSTLKIQRTERGDSAVYLCASSLTARGRADEQFFGPGTRLTVL.

The chain links TRBV5-5 to TRBJ1-1; D gene ambiguous. Deletions cut 2 bases from V and 0 bases from J, with 8 bases between. Germline CDR1 SGHKS, CDR2 YYEKEE (reference sequence). This CDR3 region has 14 residues. Here the CDR3 DNA reads TGTGCCAGCAGCTTCATACACCTGAACACTGAAGCTTTCTTT. This encodes CASSFIHLNTEAFF.